This TCR beta chain was captured by sequencing in a study of early stage breast cancer tumors. The CDR3 has 14 residues. CDR1 and CDR2 from the germline V gene are SGHAT and FQNNGV. Trimming stripped 3 bases from V and 1 base from J, with 9 bases between. The assay was immunoSEQ multiplex PCR, and TCRdb's table has in-frame clones only and misses some. The sample carries around 9,000 clones, 70% to 75% recorded once. Sequenced material: normal breast tissue next to the tumor. This receptor was identified in a person between 55 and 69 years old with breast cancer. This chain uses TRBV11-2 with TRBJ1-1, with D possibly being TRBD1 (5 bases). The CDR3 reads CASSFTDTNTEAFF. The CDR3 coding sequence is TGTGCCAGCAGCTTCACGGACACGAACACTGAAGCTTTCTTT.